These 26 T cell receptor beta chains came from one sample sequenced in a study of PD-1 blockade in classical Hodgkin lymphoma. Repertoires were generated with immunoSEQ multiplex PCR, while TCRdb's copy carries only in-frame clones and drops some. This sample has 28,000 or so clones, with about 80% found just once. As for time point: cycle 4 day 1 (C4D1), after 6 weeks of nivolumab. Each and every patient relapsed after autologous stem cell transplantation, and patients got differing brentuximab vedotin exposure. The sample in question was peripheral blood mononuclear cells (PBMCs), obtained before the fourth cycle of nivolumab. Source of these receptors: a human donor with classical Hodgkin lymphoma.

The gene calls are TRBV1 and TRBJ1-5; the table's D call TRBD1 went unverified against the DNA. TRBV1 is a recognized pseudogene. The CDR3 length is 15 residues. The CDR3 spells CTSRGGQGGNQPQHF. The CDR3, as DNA: TGCACCAGCAGGGGGGGACAGGGGGGCAATCAGCCCCAGCATTTT.

Written as DNA, the CDR3 is TGTGCTAGTGGTTTACCCGGGACAGGGAAGACCTACGAGCAGTACTTC. Its protein is CASGLPGTGKTYEQYF. The V and J genes are TRBV12-5 and TRBJ2-7, with 9 bases lining up with TRBD1. V dropped 3 bases and J dropped 2; count of bases not matched to a gene: 8. Germline values: CDR1 LGHNT, CDR2 FRNRAP. CDR3 length: 16 residues. Drawing the rest from reference TRBV12-5 and TRBJ2-7, the complete variable domain is DARVTQTPRHKVTEMGQEVTMRCQPILGHNTVFWYRQTMMQGLELLAYFRNRAPLDDSGMPKDRFSAEMPDATLATLKIQPSEPRDSAVYFCASGLPGTGKTYEQYFGPGTRLTVT.

V usage is TRBV19 and J usage is TRBJ2-7, with TRBD1 as a possible D gene (8 bases). The CDR3 loop spans 15 amino acids. CDR1 and CDR2 from the germline V gene are LNHDA and SQIVND (reference sequence). Trimming stripped 4 bases from V and 5 bases from J, with 18 bases between. This CDR3 is CASSRGGDRTHEQYF. DNA of the CDR3: TGTGCCAGTAGTAGAGGGGGGGACAGGACCCACGAGCAGTACTTC.

Points on this clone: A much larger clone lies one base from this, so it may be a read error. The V gene is TRBV6-6, the J gene TRBJ2-3, with D unclear. This CDR3 is built from 12 residues. Per the germline V gene, CDR1 is MNHNY and CDR2 is SVGAGI (reference sequence). The V gene lost 5 bases and the J gene lost 0 bases, with 3 bases spanning the gap. Written as DNA, the CDR3 is TGTGCCAGCAGTGACAGCACAGATACGCAGTATTTT. Translation gives CASSDSTDTQYF.

This chain uses TRBV28 with TRBJ2-7, with D possibly matching TRBD1 (6 bases). Trimming took off 3 bases at V and 3 bases at J, with 15 bases between the two ends. The CDR3 contains 15 residues. Germline lookup yields CDR1 MDHEN and CDR2 SYDVKM. The CDR3 DNA follows: TGTGCCAGCAGTTTTGGGCCGGGACACAACTACGAGCAGTACTTC. Translation: CASSFGPGHNYEQYF.

The chain recombines TRBV6-6 with TRBJ1-1; D gene uncertain. The CDR3 has 12 residues. V lost 4 bases to trimming and J lost 11 bases, with 14 bases between them. The germline gives CDR1 MNHNY, CDR2 SVGAGI (reference sequence). The DNA of the CDR3 is TGTGCCAGCAGTTCGGACGGCTCCGGGGCTTTCTTT. Amino acids: CASSSDGSGAFF.

Here the CDR3 reads CASSLTGSSGSYEQYF. The CDR3, as DNA: TGTGCCAGCAGCTTAACGGGCAGTAGCGGGAGCTACGAGCAGTACTTC. The chain has TRBV11-3 and TRBJ2-7, with 9 bases identical to TRBD2. Germline CDR1 and CDR2: SGHNT and YENEEA. There are 16 residues in the CDR3. J gave up 3 bases and V 2 bases, and 8 bases lay outside the gene matches.

This chain joins TRBV6-1 and TRBJ1-2, with D possibly TRBD1 on 6 matching bases. Germline V gene data show CDR1 as MNHNS and CDR2 as SASEGT. The CDR3 has 14 residues. V was cut by 0 bases and J by 8 bases, with 13 bases left in between. The CDR3 sequence is CASSEARGVGGYTF. The CDR3 nucleotides are TGTGCCAGCAGTGAAGCCAGGGGAGTCGGGGGCTACACCTTC.

The V gene is TRBV11-2, the J gene TRBJ2-1, with TRBD2 matching over 9 bases. This CDR3 spans 17 amino acids. The trim removed 1 base at V and 7 bases at J, leaving 11 bases unmatched. CDR1 and CDR2 (germline): SGHAT, FQNNGV. The CDR3 is CASSLVRLAGPRNEQFF. DNA for the CDR3: TGTGCCAGCAGCTTAGTTAGGCTAGCGGGGCCCAGGAATGAGCAGTTCTTC.

The chain couples TRBV6-6 to TRBJ2-4; 9 bases match TRBD1. J was trimmed by 8 bases and V by 0 bases; bases with no gene match: 8. Looked up from germline, CDR1 is MNHNY and CDR2 is SVGAGI (reference sequence). This CDR3 has 16 residues. The CDR3 region is CASSYSRGGQGDIQYF. The CDR3 DNA sequence: TGTGCCAGCAGTTACTCGAGGGGGGGACAGGGAGACATTCAGTACTTC.

This clone was detected once. The chain employs TRBV6-1 and TRBJ2-1; possibly TRBD1 for D (5 bases). The V gene's germline CDR1 is MNHNS and CDR2 SASEGT. CDR3 length: 13 residues. Trimming shortened V by 1 base and J by 12 bases, and 13 bases separated the two germline ends. CDR3 nucleotide sequence: TGTGCCAGCAGTGAAGTAGGCCAGGGTTCGCAGTTCTTC. Translating it yields CASSEVGQGSQFF.

J is TRBJ2-2 and V is TRBV6-5, with D possibly being TRBD1 (5 bases). Trimming cost V 6 bases and J 0 bases, with 11 bases left between them. CDR3 size: 15 residues. The germline V gene encodes CDR1 MNHEY and CDR2 SVGAGI. The CDR3 DNA sequence: TGTGCCAGCAGCCGACAGAGAACGAACACCGGGGAGCTGTTTTTT. This translates into CASSRQRTNTGELFF.

CDR3 bases: TGTGCCAGCAGTTACCGAGGACAGGGGGTTGGTGAAGCTTTCTTT. This encodes CASSYRGQGVGEAFF. V is TRBV6-5 and J is TRBJ1-1; 10 positions match TRBD1. The CDR3 loop spans 15 amino acids. Germline V gene sequence: CDR1 MNHEY, CDR2 SVGAGI. The V segment lost 2 bases and the J segment 7 bases; nucleotides outside the gene matches: 7.

The genes are TRBV6-5 and TRBJ1-1; D unclear. The CDR3 has 12 residues. In germline, CDR1 is MNHEY, CDR2 SVGAGI. The ends were cut back, 6 bases at V and 3 bases at J, with 8 bases in the middle. CDR3 sequence: CASRRADTEAFF. CDR3 nucleotide sequence: TGTGCCAGCAGACGGGCGGACACTGAAGCTTTCTTT.

The rearrangement uses TRBV7-8 and TRBJ1-3; perhaps TRBD1 as D (5 bases). CDR1 SGHVS and CDR2 FQNEAQ come from the germline V gene. There are 14 residues in the CDR3. Trimming took off 1 base at V and 3 bases at J, with 7 bases between the two ends. Here the CDR3 reads CASSLERGGNTIYF. CDR3 coding DNA: TGTGCCAGCAGCTTAGAGAGGGGTGGAAACACCATATATTTT.

The chain employs TRBV11-2 and TRBJ1-1, with TRBD1 matching over 10 bases. Per the germline V gene, CDR1 is SGHAT and CDR2 is FQNNGV. The CDR3 length is 16 residues. Losses at the gene ends were 1 base for V and 5 bases for J; bases not matched to a gene: 7. CDR3: CASSLGIDRGPTEAFF. The CDR3 nucleotides are TGTGCCAGCAGCTTAGGAATCGACAGGGGGCCGACTGAAGCTTTCTTT.

CDR3 in DNA: TGCGCCAGCAGAAAAACAGGGGGAAGTACTGAAGCTTTCTTT. The encoded protein is CASRKTGGSTEAFF. This chain joins TRBV5-1 and TRBJ1-1; 8 bases line up with TRBD1. The germline gives CDR1 SGHRS, CDR2 YFSETQ. J was trimmed by 5 bases and V by 5 bases; bases with no gene match: 8. The CDR3 is 14 amino acids.

DNA of the CDR3: TGTGCCACTATGCCCAACCGGGACACCAATCAGCCCCAGCATTTT. This translates into CATMPNRDTNQPQHF. The chain is built from TRBV10-3 and TRBJ1-5; the D gene is possibly TRBD1 (6 bases). Germline assignment: CDR1 ENHRY and CDR2 SYGVKD. Trimming stripped 10 bases from V and 3 bases from J, with 19 bases between. The CDR3 is 15 residues long.

CDR3 sequence: CASSLGYEQYF. CDR3 bases: TGTGCCAGTAGCTTAGGGTACGAGCAGTACTTC. The rearrangement uses TRBV2 and TRBJ2-5; D is unresolved. The DNA end lines up better with TRBJ2-7; the J call may be wrong. The CDR3 is 11 residues long. Germline V lookup: CDR1 SNHLY, CDR2 FYNNEI.

This chain uses TRBV10-2 with TRBJ1-2, with 9 bases matching TRBD1. The germline V gene encodes CDR1 WSHSY and CDR2 SAAADI. The CDR3 extends over 14 amino acids. V was clipped by 4 bases and J by 4 bases; unmatched bases: 4. The CDR3 DNA sequence: TGCGCCAGCAGTGGGACAGGGGTGAGCTATGGCTACACCTTC. Amino acids: CASSGTGVSYGYTF.

The chain is built from TRBV25-1 and TRBJ2-1; D remains ambiguous. Germline lookup yields CDR1 MGHDK and CDR2 SYGVNS. The CDR3 has 10 residues. V was clipped by 5 bases and J by 8 bases, with 4 bases between them. CDR3 in amino acids: CASSRDEQFF. The CDR3 nucleotides are TGTGCCAGCAGTCGGGATGAGCAGTTCTTC.

The chain joins TRBV19 to TRBJ2-7; D possibly matches TRBD1 or TRBD2 (6 bases each). Germline CDR1 reads LNHDA; CDR2 reads SQIVND (reference sequence). V was shortened by 2 bases and J by 7 bases, with 18 bases between the two germline ends. The CDR3 loop spans 15 amino acids. The DNA of the CDR3 is TGTGCCAGTAGTATAAACGGGGGCGCGACAGGTGAGCAGTACTTC. This translates into CASSINGGATGEQYF.

The V gene is TRBV18, the J gene TRBJ1-4; D is ambiguous. This CDR3 spans 17 amino acids. Germline CDR1 KGHSH, CDR2 LQKENI. V lost 1 base, J lost 4 bases, and 16 bases lay in between. The CDR3 reads CASSPLLAGSLNEKLFF. The CDR3 DNA reads as TGTGCCAGCTCACCACTGTTAGCGGGCAGCCTTAATGAAAAACTGTTTTTT.

This chain joins TRBV13 and TRBJ2-5; 12 bases map to TRBD2. This CDR3 comprises 15 residues. The V and J ends lost 4 bases and 4 bases, in that order; junction bases with no gene match: 4. Germline lookup yields CDR1 PRHDT and CDR2 FYEKMQ (reference sequence). The CDR3, as DNA: TGTGCCAGCAGCTGGACTAGCGGGATTGGAGAGACCCAGTACTTC. Protein: CASSWTSGIGETQYF.

J is TRBJ1-5 and V is TRBV2; D unresolved. Germline V gives CDR1 SNHLY, CDR2 FYNNEI. The CDR3 runs to 15 residues. Trimming took off 6 bases at V and 1 base at J, with 13 bases between the two ends. The CDR3 sequence is CASRLGSGSNQPQHF. The CDR3 DNA follows: TGTGCCAGCAGATTGGGTTCAGGAAGCAATCAGCCCCAGCATTTT.

The chain couples TRBV7-2 to TRBJ2-7, with 12 positions matching TRBD2. CDR3 length: 15 amino acids. Germline CDR1 and CDR2: SGHTA and FQGNSA. Trimming at V came to 3 bases and at J to 4 bases, leaving 4 bases not matched to a gene. CDR3 sequence (DNA): TGTGCCAGCAGCTTCGGACTAGCGGGATCATACGAGCAGTACTTC. Translated: CASSFGLAGSYEQYF.